This T cell receptor beta chain was identified in a study of cytomegalovirus exposure and HLA in healthy donors. Study conclusions and caveats: TCR beta V- and J-gene trimming was later associated with a missense DCLRE1C variant.

The PCR had 60 Vbeta and 13 Jbeta primers. Data came from immunoSEQ multiplex PCR; TCRdb stores just in-frame clones and leaves some out. The table records approximately 100,000 clones, about 70% of them present only once. The V gene end was trimmed by 0 bases and the J gene end by 8 bases; junction bases not matched to a gene: 6. This CDR3 region has 15 residues. CDR1 SGHRS and CDR2 YFSETQ come from the germline V gene. A remark on this clone: Antigen: not known.

This sequence originates from a woman between 35 and 50 years old in good health and CMV-seronegative. Sequenced: PBMCs. This chain links TRBV5-1 with TRBJ2-1; TRBD2 matches 9 bases. The DNA for the CDR3 is TGCGCCAGCAGCTTGGTTCTAGCGGGAATGGATGAGCAGTTCTTC. Protein: CASSLVLAGMDEQFF.